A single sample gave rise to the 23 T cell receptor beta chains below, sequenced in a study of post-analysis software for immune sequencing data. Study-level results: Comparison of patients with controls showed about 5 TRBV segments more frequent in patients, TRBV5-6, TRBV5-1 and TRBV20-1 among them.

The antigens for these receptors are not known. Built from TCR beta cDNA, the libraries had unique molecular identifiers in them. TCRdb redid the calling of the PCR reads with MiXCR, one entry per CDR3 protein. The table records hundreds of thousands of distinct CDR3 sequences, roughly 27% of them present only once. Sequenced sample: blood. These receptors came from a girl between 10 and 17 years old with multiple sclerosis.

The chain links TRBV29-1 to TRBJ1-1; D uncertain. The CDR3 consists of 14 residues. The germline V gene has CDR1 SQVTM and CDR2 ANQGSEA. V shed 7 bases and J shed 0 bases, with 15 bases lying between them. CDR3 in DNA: TGCAGCGGGCGCCGGGTGGGAATGAACACTGAAGCTTTCTTT. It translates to CSGRRVGMNTEAFF.

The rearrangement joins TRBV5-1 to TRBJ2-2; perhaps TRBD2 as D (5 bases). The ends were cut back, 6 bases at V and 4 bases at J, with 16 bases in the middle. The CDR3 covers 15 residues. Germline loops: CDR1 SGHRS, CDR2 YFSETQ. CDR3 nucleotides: TGCGCCAGCAAGGGTCAGTCTAGCACCACCGGGGAGCTGTTTTTT. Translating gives CASKGQSSTTGELFF.

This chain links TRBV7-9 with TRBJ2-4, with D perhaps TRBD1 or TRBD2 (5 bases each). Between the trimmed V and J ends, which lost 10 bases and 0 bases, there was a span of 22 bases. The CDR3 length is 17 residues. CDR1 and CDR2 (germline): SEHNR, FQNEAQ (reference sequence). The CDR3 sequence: CAIPNAGTLKAKNIQYF. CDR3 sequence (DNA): TGTGCCATCCCCAATGCCGGGACCCTAAAAGCCAAAAACATTCAGTACTTC.

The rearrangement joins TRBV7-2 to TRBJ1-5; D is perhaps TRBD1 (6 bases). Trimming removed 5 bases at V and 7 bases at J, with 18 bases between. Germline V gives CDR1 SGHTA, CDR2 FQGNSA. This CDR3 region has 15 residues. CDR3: CASSPGAGLSQPQHF. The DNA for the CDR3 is TGTGCCAGCAGCCCAGGGGCCGGGTTAAGCCAGCCCCAGCATTTT.

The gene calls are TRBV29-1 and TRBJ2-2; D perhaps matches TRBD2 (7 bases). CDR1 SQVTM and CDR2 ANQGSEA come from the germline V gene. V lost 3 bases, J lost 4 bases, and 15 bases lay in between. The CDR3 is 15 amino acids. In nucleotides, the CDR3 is TGCAGCGTTGATATGGGGGGGCGCCGCACCGGGGAGCTGTTTTTT. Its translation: CSVDMGGRRTGELFF.

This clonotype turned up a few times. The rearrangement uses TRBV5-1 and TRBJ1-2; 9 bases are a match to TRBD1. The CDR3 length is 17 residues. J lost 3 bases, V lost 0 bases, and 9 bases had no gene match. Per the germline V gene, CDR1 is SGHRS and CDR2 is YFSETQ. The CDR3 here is CASSLVHRGLDDYGYTF. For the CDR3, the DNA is TGCGCCAGCAGCTTGGTCCACAGGGGGCTTGACGACTATGGCTACACCTTC.

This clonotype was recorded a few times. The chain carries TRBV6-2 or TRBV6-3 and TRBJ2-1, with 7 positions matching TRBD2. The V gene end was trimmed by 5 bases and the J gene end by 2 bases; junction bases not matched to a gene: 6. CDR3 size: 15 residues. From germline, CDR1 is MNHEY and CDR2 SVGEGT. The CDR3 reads CASSQLAPTYNEQFF. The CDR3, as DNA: TGTGCCAGCAGTCAACTAGCGCCAACCTACAATGAGCAGTTCTTC.

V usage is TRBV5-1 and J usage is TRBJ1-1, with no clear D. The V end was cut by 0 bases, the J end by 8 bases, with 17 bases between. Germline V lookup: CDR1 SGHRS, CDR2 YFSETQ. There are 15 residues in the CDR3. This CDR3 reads CASSLVVGPKTEAFF. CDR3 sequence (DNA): TGCGCCAGCAGCTTGGTGGTGGGCCCTAAAACGGAAGCTTTCTTT.

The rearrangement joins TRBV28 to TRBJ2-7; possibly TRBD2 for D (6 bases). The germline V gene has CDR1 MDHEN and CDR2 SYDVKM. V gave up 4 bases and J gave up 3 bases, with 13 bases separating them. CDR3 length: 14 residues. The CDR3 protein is CASSWAGPNYEQYF. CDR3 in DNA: TGTGCCAGCAGTTGGGCGGGACCGAACTACGAGCAGTACTTC. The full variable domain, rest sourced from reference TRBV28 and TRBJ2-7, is DVKVTQSSRYLVKRTGEKVFLECVQDMDHENMFWYRQDPGLGLRLIYFSYDVKMKEKGDIPEGYSVSREKKERFSLILESASTNQTSMYLCASSWAGPNYEQYFGPGTRLTVT.

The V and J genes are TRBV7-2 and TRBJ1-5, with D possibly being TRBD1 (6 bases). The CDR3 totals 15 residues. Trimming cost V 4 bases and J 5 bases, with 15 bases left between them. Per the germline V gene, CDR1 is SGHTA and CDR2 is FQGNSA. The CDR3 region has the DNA TGTGCCAGCAGCTCTAGGAGAACAGGGTATCAGCCCCAGCATTTT. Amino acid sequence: CASSSRRTGYQPQHF.

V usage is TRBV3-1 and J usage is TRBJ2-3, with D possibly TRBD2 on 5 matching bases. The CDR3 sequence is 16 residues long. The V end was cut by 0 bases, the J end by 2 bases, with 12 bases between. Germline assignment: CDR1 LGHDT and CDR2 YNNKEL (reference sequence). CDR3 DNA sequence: TGTGCCAGCAGCCAAGAAGGGAGATCCCACACAGATACGCAGTATTTT. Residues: CASSQEGRSHTDTQYF.

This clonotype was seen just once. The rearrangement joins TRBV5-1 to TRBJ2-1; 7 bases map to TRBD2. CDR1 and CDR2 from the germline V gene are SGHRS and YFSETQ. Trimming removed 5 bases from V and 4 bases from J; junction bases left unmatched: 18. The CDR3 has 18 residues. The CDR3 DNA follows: TGCGCCAGCAGTTTACCGGGGCCATGGGCGGGGGAATACAATGAGCAGTTCTTC. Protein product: CASSLPGPWAGEYNEQFF. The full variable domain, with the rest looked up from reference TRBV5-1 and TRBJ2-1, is KAGVTQTPRYLIKTRGQQVTLSCSPISGHRSVSWYQQTPGQGLQFLFEYFSETQRNKGNFPGRFSGRQFSNSRSEMNVSTLELGDSALYLCASSLPGPWAGEYNEQFFGPGTRLTVL.

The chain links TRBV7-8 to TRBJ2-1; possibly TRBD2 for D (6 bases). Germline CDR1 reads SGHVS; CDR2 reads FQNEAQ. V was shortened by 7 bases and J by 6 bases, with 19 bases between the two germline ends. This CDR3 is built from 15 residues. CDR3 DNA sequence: TGTGCCAGCACCGAAACCCGGGTCGGGGGCAATGAGCAGTTCTTC. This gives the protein CASTETRVGGNEQFF.

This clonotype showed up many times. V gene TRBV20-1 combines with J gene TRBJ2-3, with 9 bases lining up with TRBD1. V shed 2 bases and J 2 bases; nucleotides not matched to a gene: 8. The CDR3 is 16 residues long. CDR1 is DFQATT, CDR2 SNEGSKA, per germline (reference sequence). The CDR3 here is CSARPHRTGATDTQYF. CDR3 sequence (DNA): TGCAGTGCTAGACCTCACCGGACAGGGGCCACAGATACGCAGTATTTT.

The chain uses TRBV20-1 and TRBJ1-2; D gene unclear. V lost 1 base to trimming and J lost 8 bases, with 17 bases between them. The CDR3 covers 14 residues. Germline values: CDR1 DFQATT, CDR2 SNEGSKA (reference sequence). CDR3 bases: TGCAGTGCTAGAGCTGCCGGCAGCGCGGGGGGCTACACCTTC. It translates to CSARAAGSAGGYTF.

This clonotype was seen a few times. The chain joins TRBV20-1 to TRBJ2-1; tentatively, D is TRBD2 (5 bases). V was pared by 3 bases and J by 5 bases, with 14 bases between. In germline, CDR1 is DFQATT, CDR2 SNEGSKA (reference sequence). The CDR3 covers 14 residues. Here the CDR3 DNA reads TGCAGTGCTAGCTTTCTAGCTGGGGACAATGAGCAGTTCTTC. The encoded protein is CSASFLAGDNEQFF.

CDR3: CSASGGGQPQHF. The CDR3 DNA follows: TGCAGTGCTAGCGGGGGGGGTCAGCCCCAGCATTTT. V and J are TRBV20-1 and TRBJ1-5; a weak D match, TRBD1 (5 bases). The germline V gene has CDR1 DFQATT and CDR2 SNEGSKA (reference sequence). CDR3 size: 12 residues. V gave up 3 bases and J gave up 6 bases, with 9 bases separating them.

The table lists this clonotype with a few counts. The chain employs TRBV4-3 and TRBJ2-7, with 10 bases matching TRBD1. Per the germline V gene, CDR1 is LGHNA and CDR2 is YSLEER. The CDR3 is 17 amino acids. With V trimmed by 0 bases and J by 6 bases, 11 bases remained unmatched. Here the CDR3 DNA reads TGCGCCAGCAGCCAAGATGCTTCCGGGACAGGGGCGGGCGAGCAGTACTTC. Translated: CASSQDASGTGAGEQYF.

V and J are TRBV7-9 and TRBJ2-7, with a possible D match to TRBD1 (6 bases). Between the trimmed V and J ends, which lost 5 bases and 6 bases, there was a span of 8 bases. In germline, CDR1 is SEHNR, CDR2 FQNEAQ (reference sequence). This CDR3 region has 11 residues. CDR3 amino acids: CASSQGIEQYF. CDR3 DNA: TGTGCCAGCAGCCAGGGGATCGAGCAGTACTTC.

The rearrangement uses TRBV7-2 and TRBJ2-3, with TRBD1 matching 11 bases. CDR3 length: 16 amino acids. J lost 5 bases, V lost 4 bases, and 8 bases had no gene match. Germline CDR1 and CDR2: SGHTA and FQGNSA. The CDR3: CASSSLPGQGVDTQYF. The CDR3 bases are TGTGCCAGCAGCTCGCTACCGGGACAGGGGGTAGATACGCAGTATTTT.

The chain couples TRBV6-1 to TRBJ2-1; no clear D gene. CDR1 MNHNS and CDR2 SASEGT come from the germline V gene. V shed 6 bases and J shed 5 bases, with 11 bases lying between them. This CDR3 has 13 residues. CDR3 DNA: TGTGCCAGCAGAAACATCGGACACAATGAGCAGTTCTTC. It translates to CASRNIGHNEQFF.

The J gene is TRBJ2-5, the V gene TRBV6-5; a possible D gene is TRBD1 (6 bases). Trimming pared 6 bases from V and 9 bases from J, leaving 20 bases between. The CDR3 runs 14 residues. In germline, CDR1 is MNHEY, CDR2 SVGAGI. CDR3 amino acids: CASSPNRAGTSQYF. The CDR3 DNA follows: TGTGCCAGCAGCCCAAACAGGGCCGGGACGTCCCAGTACTTC.

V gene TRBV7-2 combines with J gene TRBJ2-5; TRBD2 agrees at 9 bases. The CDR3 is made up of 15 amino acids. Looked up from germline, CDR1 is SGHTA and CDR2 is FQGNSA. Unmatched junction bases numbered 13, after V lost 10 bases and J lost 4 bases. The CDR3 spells CATKDRGGAGETQYF. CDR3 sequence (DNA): TGTGCCACCAAGGACCGCGGGGGGGCCGGAGAGACCCAGTACTTC.